Below, one T cell receptor beta chain is given with its context. This record belongs to a study of blood T cell repertoires in COVID-19. Overall study: In each case, the material was cDNA or gDNA derived from T cells, B-cell-depleted T cells, or PBMCs.

The protocol was immunoSEQ multiplex PCR, while the TCRdb copy is restricted to in-frame clones and leaves out a portion. Among some 66,000 clones listed, 91% were seen once. Germline V gene sequence: CDR1 SGHNT, CDR2 YYREEE (reference sequence). This CDR3 is built from 15 residues. The V segment lost 5 bases and the J segment 1 base; nucleotides outside the gene matches: 6. This clonotype was obtained from a human donor in a cohort sampled during active COVID-19. V and J are TRBV5-4 and TRBJ2-3; 8 bases align to TRBD2. Sequenced: peripheral blood. In DNA, the CDR3 is TGTGCCAGCAGTGAGCGGGAGTTTGGCACAGATACGCAGTATTTT. Translated: CASSEREFGTDTQYF.